The sequence of this T cell receptor (beta chain) was determined in a study of early stage breast cancer tumors. In the study overall: Among around 12 ER+/PR+/HER2- tumors, eight were ductal, four lobular. Approximately 10-fold was the mean read coverage per sample.

Sequencing was performed with immunoSEQ multiplex PCR; in TCRdb, only in-frame clones are kept and a portion is missing. This sample has 7,000 or so clones, with 50% to 75% found just once. The TCR comes from a person aged 50 to 59 with breast cancer. The sample consisted of normal breast tissue next to the tumor.

The CDR3 DNA follows: TGTGCCAGCAGTGAATCCGGGACAGGGGAAGAGCAGTACTTC. Translating gives CASSESGTGEEQYF. This chain links TRBV27 with TRBJ2-7; 10 nucleotides agree with TRBD1. The CDR3 contains 14 residues. V was clipped by 5 bases and J by 7 bases; unmatched bases: 8. CDR1 and CDR2 from the germline V gene are MNHEY and SMNVEV (reference sequence).